This TCR beta chain emerged from a study of T cell responses to AZD1222 COVID-19 vaccine. Study-level points and caveats: Clonal diversity was possibly underestimated; the donors were predominantly white British and more often female. Baseline seropositives among AZD1222 recipients totaled only six. Receipt of two AZD1222 doses was followed by a rise in Spike-specific TCR breadth and depth.

On this clone: Its antigen is undetermined.

This CDR3 is 15 amino acids long. The germline gives CDR1 SGHRS, CDR2 YFSETQ. V shed 2 bases and J 0 bases; nucleotides not matched to a gene: 3. This table comes from immunoSEQ multiplex PCR, and its TCRdb copy is limited to in-frame clones, with some not included. The sample has more than 120,000 clones; 90% are singletons. This clonotype originated in an adult who received the AZD1222 COVID-19 vaccine. The source material was peripheral blood, sampled 28 days after the second AZD1222 dose. The chain carries TRBV5-1 and TRBJ1-2; 8 bases agree with TRBD1. The CDR3 DNA reads as TGCGCCAGCAGCTTCGGGACAGGAGCTAACTATGGCTACACCTTC. It encodes CASSFGTGANYGYTF.